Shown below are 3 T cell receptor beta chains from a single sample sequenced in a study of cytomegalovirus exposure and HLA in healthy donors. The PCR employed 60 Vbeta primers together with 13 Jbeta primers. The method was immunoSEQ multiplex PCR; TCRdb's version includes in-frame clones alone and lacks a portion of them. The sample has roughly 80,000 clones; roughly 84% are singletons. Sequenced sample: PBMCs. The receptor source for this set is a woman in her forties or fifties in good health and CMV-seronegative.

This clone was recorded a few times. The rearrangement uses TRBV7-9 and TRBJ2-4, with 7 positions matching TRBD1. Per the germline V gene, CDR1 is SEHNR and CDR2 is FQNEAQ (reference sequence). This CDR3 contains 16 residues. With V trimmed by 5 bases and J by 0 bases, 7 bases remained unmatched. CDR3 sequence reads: CASSPMTGLAKNIQYF. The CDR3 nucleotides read TGTGCCAGCAGCCCAATGACAGGGCTAGCCAAAAACATTCAGTACTTC.

The CDR3 DNA is TGCGCCAGCAGCCAACAGGCTTCAAACACCGGGGAGCTGTTTTTT. Translated, it gives CASSQQASNTGELFF. The chain has TRBV4-1 and TRBJ2-2, with D unclear. Per the germline V gene, CDR1 is MGHRA and CDR2 is YSYEKL. The CDR3 loop spans 15 amino acids. V lost 2 bases, J lost 2 bases, and 9 bases lay in between.

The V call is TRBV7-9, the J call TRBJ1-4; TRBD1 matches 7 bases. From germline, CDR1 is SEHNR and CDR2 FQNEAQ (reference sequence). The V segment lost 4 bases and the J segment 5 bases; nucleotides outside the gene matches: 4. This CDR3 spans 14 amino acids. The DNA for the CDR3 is TGTGCCAGCAGCTCGTCGGACAGGAATGAAAAACTGTTTTTT. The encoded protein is CASSSSDRNEKLFF.